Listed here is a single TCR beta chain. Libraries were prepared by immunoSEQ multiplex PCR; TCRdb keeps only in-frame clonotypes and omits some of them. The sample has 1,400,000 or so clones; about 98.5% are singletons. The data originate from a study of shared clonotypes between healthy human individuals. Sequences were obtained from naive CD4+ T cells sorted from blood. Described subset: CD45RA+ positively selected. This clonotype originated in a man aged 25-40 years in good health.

The CDR3 nucleotides read TGTGCCAGCTCACCTGGGATCACCGGGGAGCTGTTTTTT. The encoded protein is CASSPGITGELFF. The chain combines TRBV18 with TRBJ2-2; D gene unclear. Germline CDR1 reads KGHSH; CDR2 reads LQKENI. CDR3 length equals 13 residues. V was pared by 3 bases and J by 4 bases, with 6 bases between.